A single sample is the source of the 24 T cell receptor beta chains below, sequenced in a study of blood T cell repertoires in COVID-19. The method was immunoSEQ multiplex PCR; TCRdb's version includes in-frame clones alone and lacks a portion of them. The sample consists of roughly 42,000 clones, 70% to 90% of them appearing once. The sample comprised peripheral blood. These receptor sequences come from a man in his fifties or sixties with acute or convalescent COVID-19.

This clone was observed once. This chain connects TRBV12-5 to TRBJ1-2; 8 nucleotides agree with TRBD1. The germline CDR1 and CDR2 sequences are LGHNT and FRNRAP. The CDR3 covers 13 residues. J gave up 3 bases and V 6 bases, and 3 bases lay outside the gene matches. The CDR3, as DNA: TGTGCTAGTGGACCACAGGGGGACTATGGCTACACCTTC. Translation: CASGPQGDYGYTF.

This clone was recorded once. This sequence joins TRBV15 and TRBJ2-7; unclear D gene. Germline CDR1 reads LNHNV; CDR2 reads YYDKDF (reference sequence). The V and J ends lost 0 bases and 6 bases respectively, with 9 bases between them. CDR3 length equals 13 residues. CDR3 amino acids: CATSRDMALEQYF. The CDR3, as DNA: TGTGCCACCAGCAGAGACATGGCTCTCGAGCAGTACTTC.

In this sample, this clone turned up a few times. V gene TRBV14 combines with J gene TRBJ1-1; D is perhaps TRBD1 (6 bases). Germline V gene sequence: CDR1 SGHDN, CDR2 FVKESK. With 0 bases removed from V and 0 bases from J, the gap between germline ends came to 17 bases. CDR3 size: 18 residues. CDR3 protein: CASSQEKWVGQMNTEAFF. CDR3 nucleotides: TGTGCCAGCAGCCAAGAAAAATGGGTAGGACAGATGAACACTGAAGCTTTCTTT. Using reference TRBV14 and TRBJ1-1 for the parts outside the CDR3, the full variable domain is EAGVTQFPSHSVIEKGQTVTLRCDPISGHDNLYWYRRVMGKEIKFLLHFVKESKQDESGMPNNRFLAERTGGTYSTLKVQPAELEDSGVYFCASSQEKWVGQMNTEAFFGQGTRLTVV.

The rearrangement joins TRBV6-6 to TRBJ2-3; D uncertain. CDR1 MNHNY and CDR2 SVGAGI come from the germline V gene (reference sequence). The length of the CDR3 is 15 residues. V lost 6 bases to trimming and J lost 0 bases, with 13 bases between them. Written as DNA, the CDR3 is TGTGCCAGCAGGCCGTTGGAGTCTAGCACAGATACGCAGTATTTT. Its protein is CASRPLESSTDTQYF.

The gene calls are TRBV27 and TRBJ2-5; TRBD2 matches at 12 bases. The CDR3 is made up of 15 amino acids. Germline V gene data show CDR1 as MNHEY and CDR2 as SMNVEV (reference sequence). The junction had 5 bases not matched to a gene; V was cut back by 5 bases and J by 4 bases. DNA of the CDR3: TGTGCCAGCAGTCTAGCGGGGGGGCCTAGAGAGACCCAGTACTTC. This gives the protein CASSLAGGPRETQYF.

The chain recombines TRBV28 with TRBJ2-3; D perhaps matches TRBD1 (6 bases). This CDR3 has 14 residues. Germline loops: CDR1 MDHEN, CDR2 SYDVKM. V was trimmed by 3 bases and J by 1 base, leaving 8 bases between them. The chain's CDR3 is CASSFTGRTDTQYF. The CDR3 DNA reads TGTGCCAGCAGTTTTACAGGGCGCACAGATACGCAGTATTTT.

This chain joins TRBV18 and TRBJ1-1; possibly TRBD1 for D (5 bases). CDR3 length equals 16 residues. Trimming cost V 3 bases and J 2 bases, with 16 bases left between them. The germline V gene has CDR1 KGHSH and CDR2 LQKENI. This chain's CDR3 is CASSPARGAGNTEAFF. CDR3 nucleotides: TGTGCCAGCTCACCCGCGAGGGGTGCGGGAAACACTGAAGCTTTCTTT.

This chain joins TRBV30 and TRBJ1-1; no clear D gene. Per germline, CDR1 GTSNPN and CDR2 SVGIG (reference sequence). V was clipped by 2 bases and J by 0 bases, with 13 bases between them. The CDR3 totals 15 residues. The CDR3 is CAWSPVAIMNTEAFF. The CDR3 DNA reads TGTGCCTGGAGTCCCGTAGCGATCATGAACACTGAAGCTTTCTTT.

The sample holds a few counts of this clone. The chain has TRBV6-2 or TRBV6-3 and TRBJ1-2, with a possible D match to TRBD1 (6 bases). CDR1 and CDR2 (germline): MNHEY, SVGEGT. The CDR3 runs 15 residues. Deletions cut 6 bases from V and 6 bases from J, with 20 bases between. The chain's CDR3 is CASRYGDRRWHGYTF. The CDR3 DNA reads as TGTGCCAGCAGGTACGGAGACAGGCGGTGGCATGGCTACACCTTC.

The chain is built from TRBV19 and TRBJ2-1; D uncertain. This CDR3 is 12 amino acids long. From germline, CDR1 is LNHDA and CDR2 SQIVND (reference sequence). V lost 3 bases and J lost 8, with 8 bases in between. The CDR3 nucleotides are TGTGCCAGTAGTATTTCGGTGGATGAGCAGTTCTTC. This encodes CASSISVDEQFF.

V is TRBV18 and J is TRBJ1-3; D gene unclear. The CDR3 consists of 18 residues. Per germline, CDR1 KGHSH and CDR2 LQKENI. Trimming removed 3 bases at V and 8 bases at J, with 26 bases between. CDR3 amino acids: CASSPNGRPTTARDTIYF. In DNA form, the CDR3 reads TGTGCCAGCTCACCCAACGGGAGGCCGACCACGGCTCGGGACACCATATATTTT.

CDR3 DNA: TGTGCCTGGAAAGGGACCCAGGGGGCTGGGGCCAACGTCCTGACTTTC. This codes for CAWKGTQGAGANVLTF. The V and J genes are TRBV30 and TRBJ2-6; 7 nucleotides agree with TRBD1. The germline V gene has CDR1 GTSNPN and CDR2 SVGIG (reference sequence). This CDR3 has 16 amino acids. The V segment lost 4 bases and the J segment 2 bases; nucleotides outside the gene matches: 8.

The chain couples TRBV4-3 to TRBJ1-5; D is unresolved. The CDR3 has 15 residues. Germline loops: CDR1 LGHNA, CDR2 YSLEER. V lost 4 bases, J lost 1 base, and 11 bases lay in between. In DNA, the CDR3 is TGCGCCAGCAGCCCCTTGAGAGGGAGCAATCAGCCCCAGCATTTT. Encoded protein: CASSPLRGSNQPQHF.

The chain employs TRBV11-2 and TRBJ1-2; D is ambiguous. V was clipped by 4 bases and J by 5 bases, with 17 bases between them. CDR1 and CDR2 from the germline V gene are SGHAT and FQNNGV. This CDR3 region has 15 residues. This CDR3 reads CASSSGPGGIYGYTF. In DNA, the CDR3 is TGTGCCAGCAGCTCAGGCCCCGGTGGAATTTATGGCTACACCTTC.

V gene TRBV19 combines with J gene TRBJ1-4, with D possibly TRBD1 on 5 matching bases. Trimming took 5 bases from V and 3 from J, leaving 13 bases between them. The CDR3 consists of 15 residues. The germline CDR1 and CDR2 sequences are LNHDA and SQIVND (reference sequence). DNA for the CDR3: TGTGCCAGTAGTCTTACTTGGGGCGCTAATGAAAAACTGTTTTTT. Residues: CASSLTWGANEKLFF.

V usage is TRBV7-2 and J usage is TRBJ1-1, with a possible D match to TRBD1 (6 bases). The V gene lost 3 bases and the J gene lost 1 base, with 9 bases spanning the gap. The germline CDR1 and CDR2 sequences are SGHTA and FQGNSA. CDR3 length: 14 amino acids. The CDR3 here is CASSFPGQNTEAFF. CDR3 DNA sequence: TGTGCCAGCAGCTTTCCGGGACAGAACACTGAAGCTTTCTTT.

J is TRBJ2-5 and V is TRBV29-1; 7 bases align to TRBD1. From germline, CDR1 is SQVTM and CDR2 ANQGSEA. The CDR3 is 13 residues long. With 7 bases clipped from V and 2 bases from J, the junction kept 7 bases outside the gene matches. DNA of the CDR3: TGCAGCGCCATGACAGGGCTACAAGAGACCCAGTACTTC. Protein: CSAMTGLQETQYF.

The chain links TRBV24-1 to TRBJ1-2, with D possibly matching TRBD1 (6 bases). V lost 3 bases, J lost 7 bases, and 8 bases lay in between. The CDR3 spans 12 residues. Germline lookup yields CDR1 KGHDR and CDR2 SFDVKD. The CDR3 reads CATSDTQGGYTF. The CDR3, as DNA: TGTGCCACCAGTGATACACAGGGTGGCTACACCTTC.

V is TRBV18 and J is TRBJ2-7; D is uncertain. V lost 2 bases and J 3 bases, leaving 8 bases between the germline ends. Germline CDR1 KGHSH, CDR2 LQKENI. This CDR3 contains 13 residues. The CDR3 nucleotides read TGTGCCAGCTCACCATACCCAGGCTACGAGCAGTACTTC. This encodes CASSPYPGYEQYF.

The chain carries TRBV3-1 (or the pseudogene TRBV3-2) and TRBJ1-2, with TRBD1 matching over 11 bases. Looked up from germline, CDR1 is LGHDT and CDR2 is YNNKEL (reference sequence). CDR3 length equals 18 residues. The V gene end was trimmed by 2 bases and the J gene end by 3 bases; junction bases not matched to a gene: 11. The CDR3 bases are TGTGCCAGCAGCCAACCAGTCCCGGGACAGGGGGTCTACTATGGCTACACCTTC. This sequence encodes CASSQPVPGQGVYYGYTF.

V is TRBV6-6 and J is TRBJ1-2, with D perhaps matching TRBD1 (5 bases). Germline-derived CDR1 and CDR2 are MNHNY and SVGAGI (reference sequence). V lost 0 bases and J 6 bases, leaving 8 bases between the germline ends. The CDR3 has 13 residues. This CDR3 is CASSYSPGDGYTF. The CDR3 DNA is TGTGCCAGCAGTTACTCCCCGGGGGATGGCTACACCTTC.

The chain links TRBV6-6 to TRBJ2-7; D is possibly TRBD2 (6 bases). The germline V and J ends were trimmed by 5 bases and 6 bases, with 23 bases remaining between them. There are 16 residues in the CDR3. The germline CDR1 and CDR2 sequences are MNHNY and SVGAGI (reference sequence). For the CDR3, the DNA is TGTGCCAGCAGTACCCTGGCCGCGGGAAATCTGGGCGAGCAGTACTTC. Its translation is CASSTLAAGNLGEQYF.

This clone was counted between two and nine times. This chain links TRBV5-1 with TRBJ2-7; 7 nucleotides align to TRBD1. The trim removed 3 bases at V and 0 bases at J, leaving 6 bases unmatched. This CDR3 contains 15 residues. The germline gives CDR1 SGHRS, CDR2 YFSETQ. The CDR3 region is CASSYDRDASYEQYF. CDR3 nucleotides: TGCGCCAGCAGCTACGACAGGGACGCCTCCTACGAGCAGTACTTC.

The chain combines TRBV13 with TRBJ1-1, with D perhaps TRBD1 (5 bases). There are 16 residues in the CDR3. The ends were cut back, 4 bases at V and 5 bases at J, with 20 bases in the middle. Germline V gene sequence: CDR1 PRHDT, CDR2 FYEKMQ (reference sequence). The CDR3 region is CASSSLAEDGGTEAFF. Written as DNA, the CDR3 is TGTGCCAGCAGCTCCTTAGCGGAGGATGGGGGGACTGAAGCTTTCTTT.